This TCR beta chain was found in a study of CD8 T cells in ankylosing spondylitis. Whole-study findings and limits: Seemingly distinctive of ankylosing spondylitis blood was a TCR beta motif formed by eight highly homologous variants. In synovial fluid and blood from reactive arthritis, some motif variants were previously reported. Enrichment of disease-linked clones was reportedly significant in matched ankylosing spondylitis synovial fluid.

Germline-derived CDR1 and CDR2 are MDHEN and SYDVKM. V was clipped by 8 bases and J by 6 bases; unmatched bases: 9. The CDR3 has 15 residues. This clonotype was recorded at least ten times. Its antigen is not identified. Molecular-barcoded quantitative 5'-RACE produced these TCR beta libraries. TCRdb processed the 5' RACE reads anew with MiXCR; each CDR3 protein has one entry. Of about 220,000 distinct CDR3 sequences detected, roughly 10% appear once; the ten largest clones hold roughly a fifth. Sequenced input: blood, either unsorted or a sorted T cell fraction (not recorded which). The sequence came from a male donor with ankylosing spondylitis or in good health (not recorded which). The chain links TRBV28 to TRBJ2-3, with 12 bases identical to TRBD2. CDR3 DNA sequence: TGTGCCAGCTTCCAGACTAGCGGGGGAACCGATACGCAGTATTTT. It yields the protein CASFQTSGGTDTQYF.